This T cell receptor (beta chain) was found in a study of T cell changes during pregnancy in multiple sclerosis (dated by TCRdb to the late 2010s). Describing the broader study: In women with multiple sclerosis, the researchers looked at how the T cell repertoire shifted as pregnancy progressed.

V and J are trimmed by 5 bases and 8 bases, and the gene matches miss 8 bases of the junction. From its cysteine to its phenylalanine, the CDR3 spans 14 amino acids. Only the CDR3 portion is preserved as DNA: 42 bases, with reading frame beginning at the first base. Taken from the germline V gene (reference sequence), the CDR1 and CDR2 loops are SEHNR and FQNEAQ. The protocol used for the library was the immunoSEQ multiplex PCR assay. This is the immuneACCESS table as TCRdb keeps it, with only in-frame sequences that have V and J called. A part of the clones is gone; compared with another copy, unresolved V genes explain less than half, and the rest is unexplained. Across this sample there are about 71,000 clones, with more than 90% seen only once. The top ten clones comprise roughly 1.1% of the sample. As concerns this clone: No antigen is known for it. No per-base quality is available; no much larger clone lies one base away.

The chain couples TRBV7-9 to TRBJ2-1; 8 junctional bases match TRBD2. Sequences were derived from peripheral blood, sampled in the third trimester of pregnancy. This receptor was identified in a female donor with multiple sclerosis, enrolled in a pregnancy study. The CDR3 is CASSPSGSSDEQFF. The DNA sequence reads TGTGCCAGCAGCCCCAGCGGGAGTTCGGATGAGCAGTTCTTC.